The 6 T cell receptor beta chains in this list originate from one sample, sequenced in a study of CD8 T cells in Susac syndrome. An amount of RNA that ranged from roughly 0.5 to 1 ug was reverse transcribed with random hexamers. TCRdb reprocessed the immunoSEQ multiplex PCR reads via MiXCR and lists one record per CDR3 protein. The sample records 95,000 to 150,000 distinct CDR3 sequences, just over 95% being singletons. Sequencing was performed on CD4+ T cells from PBMCs. These receptors originate from a human donor with Susac syndrome.

The chain links TRBV5-6 to TRBJ1-2, with D unclear. From germline, CDR1 is SGHDT and CDR2 YYEEEE. The CDR3 totals 11 residues. V was pared by 4 bases and J by 2 bases, with 3 bases between. The CDR3 spells CASSRNYGYTF. The DNA of the CDR3 is TGTGCCAGCAGCCGAAACTATGGCTACACCTTC.

CDR3 amino acids: CASSYTGQGAHEQYF. Written as DNA, the CDR3 is TGTGCCAGCAGTTACACTGGACAGGGGGCTCACGAGCAGTACTTC. The gene calls are TRBV6-5 and TRBJ2-7; 11 bases agree with TRBD1. The CDR3 has 15 amino acids. Looked up from germline, CDR1 is MNHEY and CDR2 is SVGAGI. J gave up 5 bases and V 2 bases, and 5 bases lay outside the gene matches.

The genes are TRBV5-1 and TRBJ2-1; 11 nucleotides agree with TRBD2. V shed 3 bases, J shed 9 bases, and the junction held 5 bases outside the gene matches. From germline, CDR1 is SGHRS and CDR2 YFSETQ. The CDR3 contains 14 residues. For the CDR3, the DNA is TGCGCCAGCAGCTCCGGGACTAGCGGAGTTGAGCAGTTCTTC. Its translation: CASSSGTSGVEQFF. Based on the CDR3 plus reference TRBV5-1 and TRBJ2-1, the full variable domain is KAGVTQTPRYLIKTRGQQVTLSCSPISGHRSVSWYQQTPGQGLQFLFEYFSETQRNKGNFPGRFSGRQFSNSRSEMNVSTLELGDSALYLCASSSGTSGVEQFFGPGTRLTVL.

The chain joins TRBV28 to TRBJ2-5, with 8 bases that match TRBD1. The CDR3 is 15 residues long. In germline, CDR1 is MDHEN, CDR2 SYDVKM. V dropped 6 bases and J dropped 5; count of bases not matched to a gene: 11. The CDR3 DNA reads as TGTGCCAGCAGGACAATAACAGGGGGAACCGAGACCCAGTACTTC. Translated: CASRTITGGTETQYF.

The J gene is TRBJ2-1, the V gene TRBV12-5; D perhaps matches TRBD1 (5 bases). Germline assignment: CDR1 LGHNT and CDR2 FRNRAP. V dropped 1 base and J dropped 1 base, with 5 bases sitting between them. This CDR3 comprises 14 residues. CDR3 in DNA: TGTGCTAGTGGTTTGGGACAGTCCTACAATGAGCAGTTCTTC. Its protein product is CASGLGQSYNEQFF. The full variable domain, rest sourced from reference TRBV12-5 and TRBJ2-1, is DARVTQTPRHKVTEMGQEVTMRCQPILGHNTVFWYRQTMMQGLELLAYFRNRAPLDDSGMPKDRFSAEMPDATLATLKIQPSEPRDSAVYFCASGLGQSYNEQFFGPGTRLTVL.

The chain joins TRBV7-6 to TRBJ2-7; D may be TRBD1 (5 bases). The CDR3 covers 14 residues. From germline, CDR1 is SGHVS and CDR2 FNYEAQ. V was cut by 1 base and J by 2 bases, with 9 bases left in between. The CDR3 coding sequence is TGTGCCAGCAGCTTAGGGGGCGCGCCCTACGAGCAGTACTTC. Protein product: CASSLGGAPYEQYF.